What follows describes a single TCR beta chain. Trimming took 1 base from V and 7 from J, leaving 7 bases between them. This CDR3 has 13 amino acids. Germline V gives CDR1 MNHEY, CDR2 SVGAGI. In the authors' workflow: Amplification from reference gene primers served as the basis for estimated nucleated cell counts. The assay was immunoSEQ multiplex PCR, and TCRdb's table has in-frame clones only and misses some. V and J calls and clone size come straight from that table; D and trimming were deduced from the DNA. The profile shows over 45,000 clones, roughly 90% of them singletons. The data were taken from a study of blood T cell repertoires in COVID-19.

This sequence originates from a man aged 45-60 years with acute or convalescent COVID-19. V is TRBV6-5 and J is TRBJ2-2; D perhaps matches TRBD1 (5 bases). The sequencing sample was made of peripheral blood. The CDR3 DNA reads TGTGCCAGCAGTTACTGGGGCGACGGGGAGCTGTTTTTT. Amino acids: CASSYWGDGELFF.